This is a list of T cell receptor beta chains from one sample in a study of T cell changes during pregnancy in multiple sclerosis. Method: immunoSEQ multiplex PCR; TCRdb's copy keeps in-frame clones and lacks some. The data hold about 24,000 clones, with roughly 90% observed a single time. The material sequenced was CD8+ T cells from peripheral blood mononuclear cells, taken in the first trimester of pregnancy. The receptors were sampled from a female donor in good health, enrolled as a control in a pregnancy study. Each CDR3 is given with its conserved first and last residue. Each record gives: D gene, V gene, CDR3 protein. D genes are given only for firm matches.

NA,TRBV5-6,CASSDIKLETGEQFF
NA,TRBV9,CASSATANVHEQFF
NA,TRBV5-6,CASTKGGGYEQYF
TRBD1,TRBV4-1,CASSQDGDRGYTF
TRBD1,TRBV7-9,CASRPTGEHTGELFF
NA,TRBV28,CASSSTLTSGNTIYF
TRBD2,TRBV4-3,CASSQETLAGGTDTQYF
TRBD1,TRBV9,CASSPTGNYGYTF
TRBD2,TRBV30,CAWSAGGRNEQFF
TRBD1,TRBV4-1,CASSGTGNFDEQYF
NA,TRBV6-4,CASSDTGSTDTQYF
TRBD2,TRBV4-1,CASSQVISGGAGTQYF
NA,TRBV27,CASSLGTRRETQYF
TRBD2,TRBV15,CATSVGLAGVNTGELFF